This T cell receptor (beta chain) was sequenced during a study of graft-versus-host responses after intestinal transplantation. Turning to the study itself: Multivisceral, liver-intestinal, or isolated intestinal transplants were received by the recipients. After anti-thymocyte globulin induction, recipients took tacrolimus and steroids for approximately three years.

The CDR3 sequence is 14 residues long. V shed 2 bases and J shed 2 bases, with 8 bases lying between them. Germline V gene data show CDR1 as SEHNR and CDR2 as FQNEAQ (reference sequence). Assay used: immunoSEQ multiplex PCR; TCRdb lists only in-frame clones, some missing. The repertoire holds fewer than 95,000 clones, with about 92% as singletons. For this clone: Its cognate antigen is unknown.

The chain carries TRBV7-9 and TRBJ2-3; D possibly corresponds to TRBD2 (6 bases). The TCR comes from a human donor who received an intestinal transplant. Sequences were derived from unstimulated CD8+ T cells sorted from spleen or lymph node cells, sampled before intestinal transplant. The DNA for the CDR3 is TGTGCCAGCAGCTTATGGGGGGACACAGATACGCAGTATTTT. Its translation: CASSLWGDTDTQYF.